This is a list of T cell receptor beta chains from one sample in a study of cytomegalovirus exposure and HLA in healthy donors. Here immunoSEQ multiplex PCR was the method, and the copy in TCRdb shows in-frame clones only, minus some. The sample lists 150,000 to 200,000 clones, 65% to 80% occurring once. The sample was PBMCs. Receptors were obtained from a man in his forties or fifties in good health and CMV-seronegative. Each CDR3 is given with its conserved first and last residue. The order of the fields is J gene, D gene, CDR3 length, V gene, clone size, CDR3 DNA, CDR3 protein. A D gene is named only where the DNA matches it firmly. Clone size appears in some rows only: once, few, many, or a class for an expanded clone.

>TRBJ1-4|.|14|TRBV2|.
TGTGCCAGCAGTGAAGGTCGGTTTAATGAAAAACTGTTTTTT
CASSEGRFNEKLFF
>TRBJ2-3|.|13|TRBV10-2|.
TGCGCCAGCAGTGACTCTTCCGCAGATACGCAGTATTTT
CASSDSSADTQYF
>TRBJ2-7|TRBD2|14|TRBV29-1|.
TGCAGCGTGGAGACTAGCTTCAGCTCCTACGAGCAGTACTTC
CSVETSFSSYEQYF
>TRBJ2-1|.|16|TRBV5-1|.
TGCGCCAGCAGCTTGGTCTCGATGAGCTCCTACAATGAGCAGTTCTTC
CASSLVSMSSYNEQFF
>TRBJ2-7|TRBD1|14|TRBV6-6|.
TGTGCCAGCAGGGACAGGGGGCGGAAGAGCGAGCAGTACTTC
CASRDRGRKSEQYF
>TRBJ2-6|TRBD1|19|TRBV9|.
TGTGCCAGCAGCCCCCGCCCGGGACAGGGGGCTTCTGGGGCCAACGGCCTGACTTTC
CASSPRPGQGASGANGLTF
>TRBJ2-3|.|13|TRBV19|.
TGTGCCAGTAGTATCGCCTACAGAGATACGCAGTATTTT
CASSIAYRDTQYF
>TRBJ2-3|TRBD2|15|TRBV2|.
TGTGCCAGCAGTTCGCCTAGCGGGGCTCGGGATACGCAGTATTTT
CASSSPSGARDTQYF
>TRBJ2-1|TRBD1|16|TRBV6-5|few
TGTGCCAGCAGTTACCGAACCGGGACAGGGGGCAATGAGCAGTTCTTC
CASSYRTGTGGNEQFF
>TRBJ2-2|.|15|TRBV7-9|once
TGTGCCAGCAGCCCCAACAGGGTCAACACCGGGGAGCTGTTTTTT
CASSPNRVNTGELFF
>TRBJ2-1|TRBD2|13|TRBV29-1|once
TGCAGCGTCGAAACAACGGGGGGGGATGAGCAGTTCTTC
CSVETTGGDEQFF
>TRBJ2-7|TRBD1|16|TRBV7-9|.
TGTGCCAGCAGCTTAGAGGTCCGGGACAGGGGAACTGAGCAGTACTTC
CASSLEVRDRGTEQYF
>TRBJ2-1|.|16|TRBV5-1|.
TGCGCCAGCAGCTTACGGACATCCAGGTCCTACAATGAGCAGTTCTTC
CASSLRTSRSYNEQFF
>TRBJ2-5|TRBD1|14|TRBV13|.
TGTGCCAGCAGCACCTGGGACAGACAAGAGACCCAGTACTTC
CASSTWDRQETQYF
>TRBJ2-5|TRBD2|17|TRBV7-8|once
TGTGCCAGCAGCTTAGGCCTAGCGGGAGGGCGGGGGGAGACCCAGTACTTC
CASSLGLAGGRGETQYF
>TRBJ2-2|TRBD2|15|TRBV19|.
TGTGCCAGTAGTAAGCGGGAGGGCCGGGTCGGGGAGCTGTTTTTT
CASSKREGRVGELFF